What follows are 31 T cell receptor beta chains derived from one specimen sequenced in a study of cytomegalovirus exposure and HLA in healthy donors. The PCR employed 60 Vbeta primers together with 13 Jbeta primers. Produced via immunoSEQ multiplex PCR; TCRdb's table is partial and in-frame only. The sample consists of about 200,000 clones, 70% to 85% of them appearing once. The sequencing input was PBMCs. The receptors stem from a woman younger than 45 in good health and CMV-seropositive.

The DNA of the CDR3 is TGCGCCAGCAGCCCCGGAACAGGGCCGGGAAACACCATATATTTT. Translating gives CASSPGTGPGNTIYF. The V and J genes are TRBV5-1 and TRBJ1-3; the D gene is possibly TRBD1 (6 bases). The V end was cut by 4 bases, the J end by 4 bases, with 15 bases between. CDR3 length: 15 amino acids. The V gene's germline CDR1 is SGHRS and CDR2 YFSETQ.

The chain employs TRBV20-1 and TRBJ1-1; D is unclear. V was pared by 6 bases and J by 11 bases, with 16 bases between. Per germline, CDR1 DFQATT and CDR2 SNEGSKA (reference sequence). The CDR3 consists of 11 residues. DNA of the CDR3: TGCAGTGCCCCTCATCCCCCGCAGGCTTTCTTT. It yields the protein CSAPHPPQAFF.

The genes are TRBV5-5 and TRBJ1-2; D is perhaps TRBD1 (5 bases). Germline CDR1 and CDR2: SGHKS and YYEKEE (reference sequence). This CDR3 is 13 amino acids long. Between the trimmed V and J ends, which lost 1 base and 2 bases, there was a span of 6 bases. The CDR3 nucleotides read TGTGCCAGCAGCTTGTCAGGGAACTATGGCTACACCTTC. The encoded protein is CASSLSGNYGYTF. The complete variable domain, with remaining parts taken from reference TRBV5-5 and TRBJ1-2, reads DAGVTQSPTHLIKTRGQQVTLRCSPISGHKSVSWYQQVLGQGPQFIFQYYEKEERGRGNFPDRFSARQFPNYSSELNVNALLLGDSALYLCASSLSGNYGYTFGSGTRLTVV.

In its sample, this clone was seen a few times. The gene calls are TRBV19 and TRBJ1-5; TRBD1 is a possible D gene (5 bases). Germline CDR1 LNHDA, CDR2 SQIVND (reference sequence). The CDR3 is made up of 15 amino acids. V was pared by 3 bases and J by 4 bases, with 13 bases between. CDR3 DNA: TGTGCCAGTAGTATCTACAGGTCTAATAATCAGCCCCAGCATTTT. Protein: CASSIYRSNNQPQHF.

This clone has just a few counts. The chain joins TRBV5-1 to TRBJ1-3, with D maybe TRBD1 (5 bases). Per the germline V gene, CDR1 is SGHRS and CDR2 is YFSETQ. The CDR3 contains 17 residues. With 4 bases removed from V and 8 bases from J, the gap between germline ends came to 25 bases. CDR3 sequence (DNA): TGCGCCAGCAGCCTAACCGGGCCACAGGTCGGATTCGACACCATATATTTT. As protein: CASSLTGPQVGFDTIYF.

The chain's CDR3 is CASSLSNPRVDLSYEQYF. CDR3 sequence (DNA): TGTGCCAGCAGTTTATCCAATCCCAGGGTAGACCTCTCCTACGAGCAGTACTTC. The V gene is TRBV27, the J gene TRBJ2-7, with D perhaps TRBD1 (5 bases). The CDR3 sequence is 18 residues long. Trimming removed 0 bases from V and 0 bases from J, with 18 bases in between. Per the germline V gene, CDR1 is MNHEY and CDR2 is SMNVEV (reference sequence).

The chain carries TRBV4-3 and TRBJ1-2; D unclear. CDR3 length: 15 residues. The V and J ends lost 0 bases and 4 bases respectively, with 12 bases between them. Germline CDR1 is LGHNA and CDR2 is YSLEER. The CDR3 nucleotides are TGCGCCAGCAGCCAAGACAGGATCCGGGGCTATGGCTACACCTTC. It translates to CASSQDRIRGYGYTF.

CDR3 amino acids: CASSVAGQSNQPQHF. The CDR3 region has the DNA TGTGCCAGCAGCGTAGCGGGACAGAGCAATCAGCCCCAGCATTTT. The gene calls are TRBV9 and TRBJ1-5, with 7 positions matching TRBD1. The CDR3 has 15 residues. Per the germline V gene, CDR1 is SGDLS and CDR2 is YYNGEE. Germline trimming cut 0 bases from V and 1 base from J; bases unmatched to any gene: 1. The complete variable domain, with remaining parts taken from reference TRBV9 and TRBJ1-5, reads DSGVTQTPKHLITATGQRVTLRCSPRSGDLSVYWYQQSLDQGLQFLIQYYNGEERAKGNILERFSAQQFPDLHSELNLSSLELGDSALYFCASSVAGQSNQPQHFGDGTRLSIL.

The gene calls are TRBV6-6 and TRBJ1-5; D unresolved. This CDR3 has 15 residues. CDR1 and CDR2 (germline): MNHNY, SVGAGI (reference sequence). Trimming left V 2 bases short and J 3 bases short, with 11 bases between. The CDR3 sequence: CASSYGSAFNQPQHF. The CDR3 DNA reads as TGTGCCAGCAGTTACGGGAGTGCGTTCAATCAGCCCCAGCATTTT.

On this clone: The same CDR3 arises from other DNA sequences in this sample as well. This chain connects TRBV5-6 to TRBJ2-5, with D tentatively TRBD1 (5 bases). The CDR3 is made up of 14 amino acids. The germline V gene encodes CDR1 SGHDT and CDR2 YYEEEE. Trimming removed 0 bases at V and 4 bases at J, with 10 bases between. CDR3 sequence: CASSLGQLRETQYF. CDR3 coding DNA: TGTGCCAGCAGCTTGGGACAGCTAAGAGAGACCCAGTACTTC.

The DNA of the CDR3 is TGTGCCAGCAGCCCTGAACTAGCGGGAGTTCTTGAGCAGTACTTC. It translates to CASSPELAGVLEQYF. V usage is TRBV6-6 and J usage is TRBJ2-7; 11 nucleotides align to TRBD2. Losses at the gene ends were 6 bases for V and 7 bases for J; bases not matched to a gene: 11. There are 15 residues in the CDR3. Germline assignment: CDR1 MNHNY and CDR2 SVGAGI (reference sequence).

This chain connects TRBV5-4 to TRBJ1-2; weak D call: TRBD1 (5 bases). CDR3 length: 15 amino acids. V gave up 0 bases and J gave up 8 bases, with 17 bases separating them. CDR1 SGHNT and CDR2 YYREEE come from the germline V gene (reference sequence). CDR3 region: CASSLAYRGQWGYTF. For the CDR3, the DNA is TGTGCCAGCAGCTTGGCCTATAGGGGCCAGTGGGGCTACACCTTC.

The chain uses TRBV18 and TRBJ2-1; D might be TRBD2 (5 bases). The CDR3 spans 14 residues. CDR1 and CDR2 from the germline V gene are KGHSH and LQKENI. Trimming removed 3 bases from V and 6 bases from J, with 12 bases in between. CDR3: CASSPRGLVNEQFF. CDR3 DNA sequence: TGTGCCAGCTCACCCCGTGGACTCGTCAATGAGCAGTTCTTC.

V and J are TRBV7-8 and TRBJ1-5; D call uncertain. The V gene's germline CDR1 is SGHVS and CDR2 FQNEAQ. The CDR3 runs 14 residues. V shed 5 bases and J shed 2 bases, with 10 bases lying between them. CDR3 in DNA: TGTGCCAGCAGCCCACTAGGTGGCAATCAGCCCCAGCATTTT. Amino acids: CASSPLGGNQPQHF.

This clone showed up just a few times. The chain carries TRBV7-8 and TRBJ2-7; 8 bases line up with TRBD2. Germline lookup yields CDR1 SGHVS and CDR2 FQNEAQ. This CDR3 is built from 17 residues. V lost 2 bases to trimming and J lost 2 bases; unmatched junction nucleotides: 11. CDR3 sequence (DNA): TGTGCCAGCAGCTTACTAACTGGGACTAGTGAGACCTACGAGCAGTACTTC. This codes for CASSLLTGTSETYEQYF.

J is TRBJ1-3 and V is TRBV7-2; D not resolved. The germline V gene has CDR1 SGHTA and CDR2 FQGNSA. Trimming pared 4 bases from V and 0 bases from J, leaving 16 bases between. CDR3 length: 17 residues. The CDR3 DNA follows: TGTGCCAGCAGCTCCCTCGTGGGCGTCTTCTCTGGAAACACCATATATTTT. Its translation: CASSSLVGVFSGNTIYF.

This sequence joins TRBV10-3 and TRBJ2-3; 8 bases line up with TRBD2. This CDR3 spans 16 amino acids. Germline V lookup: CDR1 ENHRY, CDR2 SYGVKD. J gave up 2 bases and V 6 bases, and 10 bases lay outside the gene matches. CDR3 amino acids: CAIRPTSGHSTDTQYF. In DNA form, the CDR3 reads TGTGCCATCAGGCCCACTAGCGGCCACTCCACAGATACGCAGTATTTT.

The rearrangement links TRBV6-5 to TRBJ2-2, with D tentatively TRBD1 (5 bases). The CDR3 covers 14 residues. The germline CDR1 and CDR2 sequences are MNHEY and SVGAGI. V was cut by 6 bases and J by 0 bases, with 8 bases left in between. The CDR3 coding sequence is TGTGCCAGCAGATCACAGGCGAACACCGGGGAGCTGTTTTTT. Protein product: CASRSQANTGELFF.

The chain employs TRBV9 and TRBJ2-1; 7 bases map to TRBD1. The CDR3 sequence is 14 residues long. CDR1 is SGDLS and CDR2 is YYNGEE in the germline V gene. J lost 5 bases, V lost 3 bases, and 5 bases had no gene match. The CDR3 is CASSATGSHNEQFF. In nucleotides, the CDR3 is TGTGCCAGCAGCGCGACAGGGTCCCACAATGAGCAGTTCTTC.

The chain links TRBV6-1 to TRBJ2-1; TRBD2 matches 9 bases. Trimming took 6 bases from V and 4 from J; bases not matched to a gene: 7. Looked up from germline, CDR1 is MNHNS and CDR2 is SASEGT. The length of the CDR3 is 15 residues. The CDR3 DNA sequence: TGTGCCAGCAGCCCACTAGCGGGTGATTACAATGAGCAGTTCTTC. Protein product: CASSPLAGDYNEQFF.

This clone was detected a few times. CDR3 nucleotide sequence: TGTGCCAGCAGTGTTTACCGGGACAAGGAGTTGTCTGGGGCCAACGTCCTGACTTTC. Protein product: CASSVYRDKELSGANVLTF. The chain combines TRBV2 with TRBJ2-6, with D possibly being TRBD1 (6 bases). The V gene lost 4 bases and the J gene lost 1 base, with 20 bases spanning the gap. Germline V gene lookup returns CDR1 SNHLY and CDR2 FYNNEI. This CDR3 has 19 residues.

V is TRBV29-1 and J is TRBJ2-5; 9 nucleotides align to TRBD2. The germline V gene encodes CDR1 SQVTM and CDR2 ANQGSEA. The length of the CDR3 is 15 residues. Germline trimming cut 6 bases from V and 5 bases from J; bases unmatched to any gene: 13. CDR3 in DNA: TGCAGCGTCCCCGCGGGCGGGAGGGCCGGGGAGACCCAGTACTTC. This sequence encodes CSVPAGGRAGETQYF.

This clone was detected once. This CDR3 is CASSAGRMNTEAFF. CDR3 bases: TGTGCCAGCAGCGCGGGACGGATGAACACTGAAGCTTTCTTT. The genes are TRBV13 and TRBJ1-1; D might be TRBD1 (5 bases). This CDR3 contains 14 residues. Trimming shortened V by 5 bases and J by 0 bases, and 10 bases separated the two germline ends. The germline gives CDR1 PRHDT, CDR2 FYEKMQ (reference sequence). Together with reference TRBV13 and TRBJ1-1, the CDR3 gives the full variable domain: AAGVIQSPRHLIKEKRETATLKCYPIPRHDTVYWYQQGPGQDPQFLISFYEKMQSDKGSIPDRFSAQQFSDYHSELNMSSLELGDSALYFCASSAGRMNTEAFFGQGTRLTVV.

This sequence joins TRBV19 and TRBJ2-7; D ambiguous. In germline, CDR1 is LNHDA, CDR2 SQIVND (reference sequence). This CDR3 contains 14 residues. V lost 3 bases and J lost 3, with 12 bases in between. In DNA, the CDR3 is TGTGCCAGTAGTATGATGCAGAAACGCTACGAGCAGTACTTC. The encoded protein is CASSMMQKRYEQYF.

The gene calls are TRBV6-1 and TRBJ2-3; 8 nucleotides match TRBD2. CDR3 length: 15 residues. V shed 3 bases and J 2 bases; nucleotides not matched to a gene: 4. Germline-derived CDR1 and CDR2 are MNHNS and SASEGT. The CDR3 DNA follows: TGTGCCAGCAGTGACCCTAGCGGGTACACAGATACGCAGTATTTT. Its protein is CASSDPSGYTDTQYF.

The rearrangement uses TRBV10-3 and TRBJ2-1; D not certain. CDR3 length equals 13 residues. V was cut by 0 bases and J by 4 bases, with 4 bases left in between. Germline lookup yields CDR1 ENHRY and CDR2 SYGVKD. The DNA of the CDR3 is TGTGCCATCAGTGAGTCGTATTACAATGAGCAGTTCTTC. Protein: CAISESYYNEQFF.

The CDR3 protein is CASSDFFFSNEQFF. The CDR3 nucleotides read TGTGCCAGCAGTGACTTCTTTTTCTCCAATGAGCAGTTCTTC. J is TRBJ2-1 and V is TRBV6-4; no reliable D call. There are 14 residues in the CDR3. V gave up 1 base and J gave up 6 bases, with 10 bases separating them. Per the germline V gene, CDR1 is MRHNA and CDR2 is SNTAGT.

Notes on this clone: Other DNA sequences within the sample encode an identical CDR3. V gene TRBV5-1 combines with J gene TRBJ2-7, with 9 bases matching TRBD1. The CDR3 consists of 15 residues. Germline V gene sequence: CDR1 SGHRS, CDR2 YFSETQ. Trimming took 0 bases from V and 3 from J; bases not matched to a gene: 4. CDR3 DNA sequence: TGCGCCAGCAGCTTGGCGCCGGGACAGGGCTACGAGCAGTACTTC. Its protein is CASSLAPGQGYEQYF.

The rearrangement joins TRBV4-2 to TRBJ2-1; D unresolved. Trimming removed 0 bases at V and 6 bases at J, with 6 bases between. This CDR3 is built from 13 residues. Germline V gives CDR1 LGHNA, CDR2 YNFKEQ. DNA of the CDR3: TGTGCCAGCAGCCAAGATAATCCCAATGAGCAGTTCTTC. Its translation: CASSQDNPNEQFF.

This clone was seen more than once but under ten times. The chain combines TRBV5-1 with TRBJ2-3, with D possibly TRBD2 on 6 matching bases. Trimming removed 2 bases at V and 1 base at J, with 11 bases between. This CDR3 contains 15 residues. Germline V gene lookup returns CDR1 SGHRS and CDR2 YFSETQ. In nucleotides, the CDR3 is TGCGCCAGCAGCTTCACTGGCGGGGGCACAGATACGCAGTATTTT. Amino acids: CASSFTGGGTDTQYF.

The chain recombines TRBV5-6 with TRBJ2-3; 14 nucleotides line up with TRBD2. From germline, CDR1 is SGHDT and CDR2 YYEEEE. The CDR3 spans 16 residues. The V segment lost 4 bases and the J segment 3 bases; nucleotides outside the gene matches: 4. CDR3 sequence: CASSRLAGGPTDTQYF. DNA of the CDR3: TGTGCCAGCAGCCGACTAGCGGGAGGGCCAACAGATACGCAGTATTTT.